Below, 18 T cell receptor beta chains from the same sample are listed, as sequenced in a study of cytomegalovirus exposure and HLA in healthy donors. With 60 Vbeta and 13 Jbeta primers, the PCR was carried out. Sequencing used immunoSEQ multiplex PCR; TCRdb keeps in-frame clones, though not all of them. The sample has over 90,000 clones, roughly 66% seen once. Sequenced: PBMCs. These receptors were collected from a woman in her forties or fifties in good health and CMV-seronegative.

This clone was seen a handful of times. The chain recombines TRBV6-5 with TRBJ1-5; D not resolved. Trimming stripped 0 bases from V and 5 bases from J, with 11 bases between. CDR1 and CDR2 from the germline V gene are MNHEY and SVGAGI. The CDR3 contains 15 residues. Written as DNA, the CDR3 is TGTGCCAGCAGTTACTCGATGGCAGCGGATCAGCCCCAGCATTTT. It encodes CASSYSMAADQPQHF.

A few counts support this clone. The chain is built from TRBV18 and TRBJ1-4, with 7 bases matching TRBD1. Trimming removed 5 bases from V and 7 bases from J; junction bases left unmatched: 10. Germline V gene data show CDR1 as KGHSH and CDR2 as LQKENI. The CDR3 loop spans 15 amino acids. The CDR3 DNA sequence: TGTGCCAGCTCATCGCGAGGGGGACAGCTTGAAAAACTGTTTTTT. Its translation: CASSSRGGQLEKLFF.

This chain joins TRBV29-1 and TRBJ2-5; a weak D match, TRBD2 (6 bases). The CDR3 has 14 amino acids. The ends were cut back, 7 bases at V and 0 bases at J, with 15 bases in the middle. From germline, CDR1 is SQVTM and CDR2 ANQGSEA. The DNA of the CDR3 is TGCAGCGCCCGGGGGTGGGCAGACCAAGAGACCCAGTACTTC. Its translation: CSARGWADQETQYF.

The V and J genes are TRBV19 and TRBJ2-1; D is unclear. CDR3 size: 13 residues. Deletions cut 0 bases from V and 9 bases from J, with 9 bases between. Germline values: CDR1 LNHDA, CDR2 SQIVND (reference sequence). CDR3 sequence reads: CASSIDSSAEQFF. In DNA form, the CDR3 reads TGTGCCAGTAGTATAGATTCGAGCGCTGAGCAGTTCTTC.

This clone is termed medium-sized. The rearrangement joins TRBV11-3 to TRBJ2-1; TRBD2 is a possible D gene (6 bases). Trimming took 4 bases from V and 1 from J, leaving 14 bases between them. CDR1 SGHNT and CDR2 YENEEA come from the germline V gene. This CDR3 spans 16 amino acids. The DNA of the CDR3 is TGTGCCAGCAGCTCCAGGGACTTCGGATCCTACAATGAGCAGTTCTTC. Translating gives CASSSRDFGSYNEQFF.

As to this clone: One junction end disagrees with the germline gene, perhaps due to a read error. V and J are TRBV18 and TRBJ2-7, with 14 bases fitting TRBD2. The CDR3 has 14 amino acids. Germline CDR1 reads KGHSH; CDR2 reads LQKENI. The CDR3 nucleotides are TGTGCCAGCTCTCCTCCGGGACTAGCGGGAGTTCCGGACTTC. It is translated as CASSPPGLAGVPDF.

The V and J genes are TRBV7-8 and TRBJ1-2; 9 bases fit TRBD1. This CDR3 region has 16 residues. V shed 1 base and J 7 bases; nucleotides not matched to a gene: 10. Per the germline V gene, CDR1 is SGHVS and CDR2 is FQNEAQ. The CDR3 region has the DNA TGTGCCAGCAGCTTAGACGGGACAGGGATGGAGGGTGGCTACACCTTC. It specifies CASSLDGTGMEGGYTF.

This chain connects TRBV7-9 to TRBJ2-3; possible D gene TRBD2, 6 bases. The V end was cut by 5 bases, the J end by 3 bases, with 15 bases between. This CDR3 spans 15 amino acids. Germline CDR1 SEHNR, CDR2 FQNEAQ (reference sequence). The CDR3 DNA sequence: TGTGCCAGCAGCCCGCCCTGGGAGGCGACAGATACGCAGTATTTT. It specifies CASSPPWEATDTQYF.

In this sample, this clone turned up a few times. This chain joins TRBV11-2 and TRBJ2-1, with D tentatively TRBD1 (6 bases). There are 13 residues in the CDR3. V dropped 3 bases and J dropped 5 bases, with 8 bases sitting between them. Germline CDR1 is SGHAT and CDR2 is FQNNGV. The CDR3 coding sequence is TGTGCCAGCAGCTTTGGACAGCACAATGAGCAGTTCTTC. It yields the protein CASSFGQHNEQFF.

V is TRBV2 and J is TRBJ2-5; 7 positions match TRBD1. The CDR3 has 15 amino acids. Unmatched junction bases numbered 10, after V lost 2 bases and J lost 7 bases. In germline, CDR1 is SNHLY, CDR2 FYNNEI. CDR3 amino acids: CASSEQGTVGGTQYF. The DNA of the CDR3 is TGTGCCAGCAGTGAACAAGGGACAGTAGGGGGGACCCAGTACTTC.

This sequence joins TRBV2 and TRBJ2-3, with TRBD1 matching 7 bases. CDR1 SNHLY and CDR2 FYNNEI come from the germline V gene. The CDR3 is 16 residues long. V gave up 7 bases and J gave up 0 bases; unmatched junction bases: 10. The CDR3 loop reads CASTEYGQVSTDTQYF. CDR3 nucleotides: TGTGCCAGCACCGAATATGGACAGGTTAGCACAGATACGCAGTATTTT.

The chain uses TRBV10-3 and TRBJ1-4; possible D gene TRBD1, 5 bases. Trimming stripped 2 bases from V and 7 bases from J, with 14 bases between. CDR3 length equals 15 residues. The germline V gene has CDR1 ENHRY and CDR2 SYGVKD. This CDR3 is CAISEVGGVSEKLFF. In DNA, the CDR3 is TGTGCCATCAGTGAGGTCGGAGGGGTTTCTGAAAAACTGTTTTTT.

V is TRBV2 and J is TRBJ2-2; 7 nucleotides match TRBD2. The CDR3 covers 15 residues. V dropped 4 bases and J dropped 6; count of bases not matched to a gene: 8. Germline values: CDR1 SNHLY, CDR2 FYNNEI. CDR3 nucleotide sequence: TGTGCCAGCAGTGTTGAGCGGGGCCGGGCCGGGGAGCTGTTTTTT. Translated: CASSVERGRAGELFF.

This clone was observed a few times. The V call is TRBV6-5, the J call TRBJ2-5; the D is unclear. Judging by the DNA end, TRBJ2-7 fits better; the J call may be wrong. Per germline, CDR1 MNHEY and CDR2 SVGAGI. This CDR3 contains 16 residues. In nucleotides, the CDR3 is TGTGCCAGCAGTTACCAATGGGCCGACCCCCCGGCCGAGCAGTACTTC. This codes for CASSYQWADPPAEQYF.

This clone appeared a single time. The chain joins TRBV7-7 to TRBJ2-5, with 9 bases identical to TRBD2. This CDR3 is built from 15 residues. Trimming at V came to 5 bases and at J to 5 bases, leaving 9 bases not matched to a gene. Per germline, CDR1 SSHAT and CDR2 FNYEAQ (reference sequence). The CDR3 sequence is CASSPRAGGGETQYF. DNA of the CDR3: TGTGCCAGCAGCCCACGGGCGGGAGGGGGCGAGACCCAGTACTTC.

The chain couples TRBV28 to TRBJ2-2; 8 nucleotides match TRBD1. This CDR3 spans 16 amino acids. Per germline, CDR1 MDHEN and CDR2 SYDVKM. Germline trimming cut 4 bases from V and 1 base from J; bases unmatched to any gene: 5. CDR3 residues: CASSSAGTGNTGELFF. DNA for the CDR3: TGTGCCAGCAGTTCAGCCGGGACAGGGAACACCGGGGAGCTGTTTTTT.

The gene calls are TRBV29-1 and TRBJ2-1; 8 nucleotides match TRBD2. This CDR3 spans 13 amino acids. The germline gives CDR1 SQVTM, CDR2 ANQGSEA. J gave up 9 bases and V 7 bases, and 11 bases lay outside the gene matches. The CDR3 reads CSGDTGTSGEQFF. The CDR3 coding sequence is TGCAGCGGCGACACCGGGACTAGTGGTGAGCAGTTCTTC.

This chain uses TRBV7-8 with TRBJ2-1, with TRBD1 matching over 9 bases. From germline, CDR1 is SGHVS and CDR2 FQNEAQ. J gave up 4 bases and V 5 bases, and 9 bases lay outside the gene matches. CDR3 length equals 16 residues. This chain's CDR3 is CASSHPRQGDYNEQFF. CDR3 DNA sequence: TGTGCCAGCAGCCACCCCAGACAGGGGGATTACAATGAGCAGTTCTTC.